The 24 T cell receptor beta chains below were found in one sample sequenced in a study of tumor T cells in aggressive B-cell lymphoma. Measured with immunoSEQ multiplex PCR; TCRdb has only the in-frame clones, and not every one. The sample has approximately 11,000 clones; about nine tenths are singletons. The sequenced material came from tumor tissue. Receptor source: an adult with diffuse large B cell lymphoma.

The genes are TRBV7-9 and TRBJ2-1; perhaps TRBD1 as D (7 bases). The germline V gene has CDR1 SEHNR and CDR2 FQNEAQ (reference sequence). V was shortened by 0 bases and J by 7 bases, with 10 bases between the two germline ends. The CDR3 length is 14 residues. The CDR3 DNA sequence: TGTGCCAGCAGCTTAGCGCGGGACAGAAATGAGCAGTTCTTC. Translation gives CASSLARDRNEQFF.

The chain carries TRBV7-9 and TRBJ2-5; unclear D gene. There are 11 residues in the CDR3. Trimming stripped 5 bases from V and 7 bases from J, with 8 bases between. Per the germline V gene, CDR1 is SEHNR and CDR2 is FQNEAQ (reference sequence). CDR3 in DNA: TGTGCCAGCAGCCCCGGAGTGACCCAGTACTTC. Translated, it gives CASSPGVTQYF.

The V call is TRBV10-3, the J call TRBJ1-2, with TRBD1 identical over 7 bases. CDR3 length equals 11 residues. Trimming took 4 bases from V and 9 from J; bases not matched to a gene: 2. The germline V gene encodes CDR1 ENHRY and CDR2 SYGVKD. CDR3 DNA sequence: TGTGCCATCAGTGGACAGGGAAGCTACACCTTC. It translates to CAISGQGSYTF.

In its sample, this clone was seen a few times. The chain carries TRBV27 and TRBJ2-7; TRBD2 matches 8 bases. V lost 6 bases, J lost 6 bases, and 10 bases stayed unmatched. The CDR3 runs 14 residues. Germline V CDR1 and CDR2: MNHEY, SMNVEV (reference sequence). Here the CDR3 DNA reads TGTGCCAGCAGCGCCGGGACTAGTAGCGCCGAGCAGTACTTC. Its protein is CASSAGTSSAEQYF.

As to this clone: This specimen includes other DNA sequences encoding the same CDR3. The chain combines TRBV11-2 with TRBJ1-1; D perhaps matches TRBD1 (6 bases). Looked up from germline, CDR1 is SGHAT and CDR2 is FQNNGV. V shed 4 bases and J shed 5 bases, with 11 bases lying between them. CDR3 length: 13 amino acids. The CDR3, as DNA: TGTGCCAGCAGCTCGGACAGCATTACTGAAGCTTTCTTT. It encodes CASSSDSITEAFF.

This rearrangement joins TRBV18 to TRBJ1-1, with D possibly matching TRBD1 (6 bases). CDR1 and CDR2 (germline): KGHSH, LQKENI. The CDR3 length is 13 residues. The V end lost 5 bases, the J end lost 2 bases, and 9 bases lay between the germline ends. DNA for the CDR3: TGTGCCAGCTCAGCGACAGGCAACACTGAAGCTTTCTTT. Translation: CASSATGNTEAFF.

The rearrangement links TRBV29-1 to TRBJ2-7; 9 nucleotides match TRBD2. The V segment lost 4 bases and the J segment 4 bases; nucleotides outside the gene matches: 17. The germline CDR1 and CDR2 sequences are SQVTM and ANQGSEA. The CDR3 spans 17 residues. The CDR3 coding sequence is TGCAGCGTTGGTCGAGGGAGACTAGCGGCCTACTCATACGAGCAGTACTTC. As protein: CSVGRGRLAAYSYEQYF.

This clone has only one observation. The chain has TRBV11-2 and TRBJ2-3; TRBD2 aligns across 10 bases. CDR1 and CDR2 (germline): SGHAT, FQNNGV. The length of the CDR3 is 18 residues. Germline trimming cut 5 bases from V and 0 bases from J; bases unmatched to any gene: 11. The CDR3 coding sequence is TGTGCCAGCAGCACCGGGACTAGCGCGTTCGCTAGCACAGATACGCAGTATTTT. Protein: CASSTGTSAFASTDTQYF.

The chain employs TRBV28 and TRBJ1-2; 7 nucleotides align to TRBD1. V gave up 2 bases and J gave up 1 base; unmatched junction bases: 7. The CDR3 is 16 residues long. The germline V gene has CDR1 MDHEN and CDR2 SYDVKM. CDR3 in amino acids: CASSLLDRKGNYGYTF. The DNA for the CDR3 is TGTGCCAGCAGTTTACTGGACAGGAAGGGTAACTATGGCTACACCTTC.

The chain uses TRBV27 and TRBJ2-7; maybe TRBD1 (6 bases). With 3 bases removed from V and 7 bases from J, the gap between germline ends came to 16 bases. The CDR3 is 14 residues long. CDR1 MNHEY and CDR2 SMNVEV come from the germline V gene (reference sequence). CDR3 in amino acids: CASSFLESRGEQYF. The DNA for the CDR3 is TGTGCCAGCAGTTTCTTGGAGTCCAGGGGTGAGCAGTACTTC.

The CDR3 DNA follows: TGTGCCAGCAGCTCGACAGGGGGAGGCTCCTACGAGCAGTACTTC. Its translation is CASSSTGGGSYEQYF. This chain connects TRBV2 to TRBJ2-7; 9 nucleotides line up with TRBD1. CDR3 length equals 15 residues. Looked up from germline, CDR1 is SNHLY and CDR2 is FYNNEI. V dropped 6 bases and J dropped 0; count of bases not matched to a gene: 6.

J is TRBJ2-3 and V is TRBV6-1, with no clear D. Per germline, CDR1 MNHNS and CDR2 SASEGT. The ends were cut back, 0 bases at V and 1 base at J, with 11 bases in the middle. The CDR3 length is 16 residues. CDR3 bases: TGTGCCAGCAGTGAAGCTGGGCCGTCAGGCACAGATACGCAGTATTTT. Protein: CASSEAGPSGTDTQYF.

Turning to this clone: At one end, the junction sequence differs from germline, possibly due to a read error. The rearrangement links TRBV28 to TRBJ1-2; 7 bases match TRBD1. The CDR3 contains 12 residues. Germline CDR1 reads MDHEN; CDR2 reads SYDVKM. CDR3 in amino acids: CANSFSQGGYTF. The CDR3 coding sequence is TGTGCCAACAGTTTTTCACAGGGGGGCTACACCTTC.

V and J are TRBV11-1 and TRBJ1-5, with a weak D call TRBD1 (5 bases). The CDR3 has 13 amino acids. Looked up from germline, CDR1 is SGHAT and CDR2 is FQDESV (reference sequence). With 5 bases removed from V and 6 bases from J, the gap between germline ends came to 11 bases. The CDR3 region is CASSPDRAQPQHF. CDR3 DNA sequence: TGTGCCAGCAGCCCTGACAGAGCTCAGCCCCAGCATTTT.

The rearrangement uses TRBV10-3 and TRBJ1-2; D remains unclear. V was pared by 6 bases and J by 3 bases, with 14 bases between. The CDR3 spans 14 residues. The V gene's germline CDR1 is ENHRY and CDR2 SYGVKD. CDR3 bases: TGTGCCATCAGGGCCGAAGGAGTCGACTATGGCTACACCTTC. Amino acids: CAIRAEGVDYGYTF.

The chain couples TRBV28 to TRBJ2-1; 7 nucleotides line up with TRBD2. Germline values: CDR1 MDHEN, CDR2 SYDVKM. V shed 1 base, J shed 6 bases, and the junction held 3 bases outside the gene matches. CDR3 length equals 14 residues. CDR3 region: CASSLLAGVNEQFF. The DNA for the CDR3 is TGTGCCAGCAGTTTATTGGCGGGGGTCAATGAGCAGTTCTTC.

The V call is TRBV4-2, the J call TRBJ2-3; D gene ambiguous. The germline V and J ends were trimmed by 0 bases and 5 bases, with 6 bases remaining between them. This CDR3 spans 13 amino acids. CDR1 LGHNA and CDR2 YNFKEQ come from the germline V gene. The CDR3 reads CASSQDTRDTQYF. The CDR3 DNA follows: TGTGCCAGCAGCCAAGATACGAGAGATACGCAGTATTTT.

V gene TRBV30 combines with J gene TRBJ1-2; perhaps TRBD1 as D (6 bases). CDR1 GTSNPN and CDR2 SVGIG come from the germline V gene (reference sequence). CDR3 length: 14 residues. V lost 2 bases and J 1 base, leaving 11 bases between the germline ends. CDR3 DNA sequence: TGTGCCTGGAGTAAAGGGGGGGTTAACTATGGCTACACCTTC. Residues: CAWSKGGVNYGYTF.

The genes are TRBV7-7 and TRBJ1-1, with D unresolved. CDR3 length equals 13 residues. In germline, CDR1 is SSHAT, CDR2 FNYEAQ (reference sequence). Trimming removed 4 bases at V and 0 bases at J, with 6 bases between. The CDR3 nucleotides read TGTGCCAGCAGCTCAACAGTGAACACTGAAGCTTTCTTT. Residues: CASSSTVNTEAFF.

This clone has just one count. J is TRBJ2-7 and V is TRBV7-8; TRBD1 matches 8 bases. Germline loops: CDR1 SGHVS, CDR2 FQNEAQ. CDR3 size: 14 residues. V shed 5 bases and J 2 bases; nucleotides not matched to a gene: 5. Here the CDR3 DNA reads TGTGCCAGCAGCATTTCGGGACAGGCCTACGAGCAGTACTTC. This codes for CASSISGQAYEQYF.

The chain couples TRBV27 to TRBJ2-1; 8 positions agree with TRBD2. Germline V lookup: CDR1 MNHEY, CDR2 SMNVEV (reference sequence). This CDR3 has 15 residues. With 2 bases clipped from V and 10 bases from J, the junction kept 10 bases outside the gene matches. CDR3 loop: CASSLAGTSGREQFF. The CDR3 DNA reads TGTGCCAGCAGTTTAGCCGGGACTAGTGGGCGGGAGCAGTTCTTC.

CDR3 amino acids: CASSDAGRGSYEQYF. CDR3 nucleotides: TGCGCCAGCAGTGATGCTGGAAGGGGATCCTACGAGCAGTACTTC. The chain is built from TRBV10-1 and TRBJ2-7; possible D gene TRBD1, 5 bases. The ends were cut back, 3 bases at V and 1 base at J, with 13 bases in the middle. This CDR3 spans 15 amino acids. In germline, CDR1 is WNHNN, CDR2 SYGVQD (reference sequence).

DNA of the CDR3: TGCGCCAGCAGTGAGACGGGACAGGGCTCCCTTGGCTACACCTTC. Its translation: CASSETGQGSLGYTF. V is TRBV10-2 and J is TRBJ1-2; the match to TRBD1 covers 9 bases. This CDR3 region has 15 residues. V lost 2 bases to trimming and J lost 7 bases; unmatched junction nucleotides: 8. Germline V gives CDR1 WSHSY, CDR2 SAAADI.

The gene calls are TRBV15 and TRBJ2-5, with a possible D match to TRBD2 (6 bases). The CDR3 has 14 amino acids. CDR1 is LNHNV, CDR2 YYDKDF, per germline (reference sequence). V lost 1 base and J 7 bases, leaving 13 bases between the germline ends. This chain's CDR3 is CATSRATQAGTQYF. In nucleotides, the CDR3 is TGTGCCACCAGCAGAGCCACGCAAGCGGGGACCCAGTACTTC.